The 3 T cell receptor beta chains below were found in one sample sequenced in a study of cytomegalovirus exposure and HLA in healthy donors. It was with 60 Vbeta and 13 Jbeta primers that the PCR ran. Produced via immunoSEQ multiplex PCR; TCRdb's table is partial and in-frame only. The sample totals 200,000 or so clones. Material for sequencing was PBMCs. All receptors derive from a girl aged 2 to 10 in good health and CMV-seropositive.

The chain is built from TRBV10-3 and TRBJ2-1; TRBD2 agrees at 10 bases. Trimming at V came to 8 bases and at J to 6 bases, leaving 16 bases not matched to a gene. The germline gives CDR1 ENHRY, CDR2 SYGVKD. The CDR3 is 17 residues long. The CDR3 region is CAIGLAGAPGLRNEQFF. CDR3 in DNA: TGTGCCATCGGGCTAGCGGGAGCTCCTGGCCTACGCAATGAGCAGTTCTTC.

The gene calls are TRBV6-1 and TRBJ2-2; D might be TRBD1 (6 bases). Germline values: CDR1 MNHNS, CDR2 SASEGT. The V gene lost 3 bases and the J gene lost 6 bases, with 8 bases spanning the gap. This CDR3 spans 13 amino acids. The CDR3 nucleotides are TGTGCCAGCAGTGACGCAGGGGCCGGGGAGCTGTTTTTT. Translating gives CASSDAGAGELFF.

The chain has TRBV11-2 and TRBJ2-3, with 7 bases identical to TRBD1. The J segment lost 3 bases and the V segment lost 11 bases, leaving 17 bases of the junction unmatched. CDR1 is SGHAT, CDR2 FQNNGV, per germline. The CDR3 runs 16 residues. In nucleotides, the CDR3 is TGTGCCGGAATAGACCGGGACAGCGTAGGAACAGATACGCAGTATTTT. Translating it yields CAGIDRDSVGTDTQYF.